This T cell receptor (beta chain) was sequenced during a study of blood T cell repertoires in COVID-19 (TCRdb year 2020). At the level of the whole study: The collaborator samples originated in the United States, Italy and Spain and spanned the acute and convalescent phases of COVID-19. The prospective study material was composed of cDNA or gDNA derived from T cells, B-cell-depleted T cells, or PBMCs. Subjects who had been exposed to COVID-19, were actively infected with it, or had recovered from it provided the deeply sampled blood TCRbeta repertoires that made up the dataset. A freely available public database, intended as a resource for researchers studying the immune response to SARS-CoV-2, is where the repertoires were released. The samples were drawn from two sources: the first 160 participants of the ongoing ImmuneRACE study, and 1,000 to 1,500 subjects contributed by 6 global collaborators. The sample metadata nearly always contained a de-identified subject ID, COVID-19 status, age in years and sex. Where available, HLA class I and class II types were taken from metadata supplied by the sample provider and were not determined by assay-based typing. What the authors observed across the whole study: Clinical and demographic metadata were provided uncurated, with the amount varying by source and participant.

The immunoSEQ Assay, a bias-controlled multiplex PCR, was used to amplify TCRbeta CDR3 regions from genomic DNA. The original methods were these. The number of nucleated cells in each sample was estimated by amplification of reference gene primers within the assay. Sequence reads were collapsed and filtered to measure the absolute abundance of every unique TCRbeta CDR3 rearrangement. For each sample, productive Simpson clonality was calculated as the square root of Simpson's diversity index across productive rearrangements. TCRdb limited this immuneACCESS table to in-frame rearrangements with V and J called. A share of clones is missing; checked studies link under half to unresolved V genes, and the rest is unexplained. Clone size and V and J calls were adopted from that table, with D and trimming inferred from the DNA. The sample includes over 250,000 clones, with around 87% observed a single time. Of the sample, about 2.5% falls within the top ten clones.

Trimming at the junction amounts to 6 bases on V and 10 bases on J, and the germline ends lie 17 bases apart. CDR1 and CDR2 were assigned from the germline V gene as MGHDK and SYGVNS. From its cysteine to its phenylalanine, the CDR3 spans 13 amino acids. The DNA shown is the 39-base CDR3, in frame from base 1. Collaborating institutions collected whole blood in K2EDTA tubes following their own protocols. Collaborator samples were shipped for TCRbeta analysis as frozen whole blood, isolated PBMCs, or DNA extracted from either sample type. As regards this clone: The target of this receptor is not known. No qualities accompany the bases; no much larger clone lies one base away.

Sequenced material: peripheral blood. This TCR came from a woman aged 50 to 60 with acute or convalescent COVID-19. The sequence links TRBV25-1 to TRBJ2-3; a tentative D match to TRBD2 spans 6 bases. Here the CDR3 is given as CASRRDSEEAQYF. The nucleotides are TGTGCCAGCAGGAGGGACTCGGAGGAGGCGCAGTATTTT.